The source of this TCR beta chain is a study of PD-1 blockade in classical Hodgkin lymphoma. Profiling relied on immunoSEQ multiplex PCR, and the TCRdb table lists in-frame clones only, not all of them. Of over 60,000 clones listed, 85% to 95% are singletons. The CDR3 contains 13 residues. Germline lookup yields CDR1 SGHRS and CDR2 YFSETQ. V was trimmed by 0 bases and J by 1 base, leaving 5 bases between them. Specified time point: cycle 4 day 1 (C4D1), after five to seven weeks of nivolumab. No patient escaped relapse after autologous stem cell transplantation, and brentuximab vedotin exposure varied.

This material consisted of peripheral blood mononuclear cells (PBMCs), taken before the fourth cycle of nivolumab. This sequence joins TRBV5-1 and TRBJ2-7; D possibly corresponds to TRBD1 (5 bases). This clonotype was obtained from a human donor with classical Hodgkin lymphoma. The CDR3 spells CASSLGQSYEQYF. CDR3 in DNA: TGCGCCAGCAGCTTGGGACAGTCCTACGAGCAGTACTTC.